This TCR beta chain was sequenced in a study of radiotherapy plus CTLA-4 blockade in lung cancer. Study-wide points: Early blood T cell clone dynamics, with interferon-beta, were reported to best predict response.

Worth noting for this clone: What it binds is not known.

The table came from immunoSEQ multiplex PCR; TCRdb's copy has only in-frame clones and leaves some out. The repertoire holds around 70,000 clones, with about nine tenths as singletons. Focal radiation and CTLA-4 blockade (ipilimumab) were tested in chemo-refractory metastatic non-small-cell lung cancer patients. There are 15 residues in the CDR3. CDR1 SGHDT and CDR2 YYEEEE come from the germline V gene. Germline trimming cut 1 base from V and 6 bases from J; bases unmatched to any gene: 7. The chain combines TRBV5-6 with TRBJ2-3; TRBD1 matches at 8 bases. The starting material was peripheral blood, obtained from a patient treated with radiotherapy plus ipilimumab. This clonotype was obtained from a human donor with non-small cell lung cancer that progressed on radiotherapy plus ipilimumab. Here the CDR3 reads CASSLFLQGGDTQYF. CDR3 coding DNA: TGTGCCAGCAGCTTGTTCTTACAGGGGGGCGATACGCAGTATTTT.